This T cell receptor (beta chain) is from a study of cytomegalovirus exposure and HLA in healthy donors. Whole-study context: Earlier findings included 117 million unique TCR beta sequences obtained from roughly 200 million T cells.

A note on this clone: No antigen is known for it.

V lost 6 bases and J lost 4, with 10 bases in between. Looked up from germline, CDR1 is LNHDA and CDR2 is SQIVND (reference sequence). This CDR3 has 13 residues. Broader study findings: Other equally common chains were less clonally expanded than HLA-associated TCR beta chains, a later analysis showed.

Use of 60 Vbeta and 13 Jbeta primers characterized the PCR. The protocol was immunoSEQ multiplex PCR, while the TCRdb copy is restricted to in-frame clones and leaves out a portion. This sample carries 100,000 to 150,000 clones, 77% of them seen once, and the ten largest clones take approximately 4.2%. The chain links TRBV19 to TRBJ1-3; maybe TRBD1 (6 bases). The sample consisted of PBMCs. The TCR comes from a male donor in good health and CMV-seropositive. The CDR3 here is CASSVDSGNTIYF. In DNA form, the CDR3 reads TGTGCCAGTAGCGTGGACAGCGGAAACACCATATATTTT.